A few counts support the clone carrying this T cell receptor beta chain. No antigen is known for it. The sample belongs to a study of T cell responses to AZD1222 COVID-19 vaccine. Study-level results: Only after the peak T cell response were repertoires sampled. Females made up more of the donors, who were largely white British, and clonal diversity may have come out too low. Only five or six people who got AZD1222 tested seropositive at baseline.

Generated by immunoSEQ multiplex PCR, the TCRdb table keeps only in-frame clones and is missing some. The sample lists over 100,000 clones, approximately 84% occurring once. V gave up 5 bases and J gave up 1 base; unmatched junction bases: 7. CDR1 and CDR2 (germline): SGHVS, FQNEAQ. This CDR3 contains 16 residues. The clonotype comes from an adult in good health. Sequenced material: peripheral blood, taken on day 0 of AZD1222 vaccination. The chain has TRBV7-8 and TRBJ2-1; 8 bases line up with TRBD2. The CDR3 DNA is TGTGCCAGCAGCGGTATGGCGGGGGGTTCCTACAATGAGCAGTTCTTC. This encodes CASSGMAGGSYNEQFF.